The next 5 T cell receptor beta chains were all read from a single sample in a study of blood T cell repertoires in COVID-19. Clones were read by immunoSEQ multiplex PCR, and TCRdb kept only the in-frame ones, dropping some. Counted here are about 75,000 clones, 88% occurring once; the ten biggest clones make up roughly a fifth. Specimen: peripheral blood. These receptors came from a human donor in a cohort sampled during active COVID-19.

This clone was found once. The V and J genes are TRBV5-1 and TRBJ2-1; 9 nucleotides match TRBD2. Germline CDR1 is SGHRS and CDR2 is YFSETQ. The V segment lost 4 bases and the J segment 6 bases; nucleotides outside the gene matches: 8. This CDR3 has 15 residues. In DNA, the CDR3 is TGCGCCAGCAGCCTCCCGGGACTAGCCCCCAATGAGCAGTTCTTC. It yields the protein CASSLPGLAPNEQFF. Combining the CDR3 with reference TRBV5-1 and TRBJ2-1 gives the whole variable domain KAGVTQTPRYLIKTRGQQVTLSCSPISGHRSVSWYQQTPGQGLQFLFEYFSETQRNKGNFPGRFSGRQFSNSRSEMNVSTLELGDSALYLCASSLPGLAPNEQFFGPGTRLTVL.

The V gene is TRBV7-8, the J gene TRBJ1-5; no definite D call. Germline lookup yields CDR1 SGHVS and CDR2 FQNEAQ. V dropped 3 bases and J dropped 7 bases, with 13 bases sitting between them. This CDR3 is 14 amino acids long. CDR3 region: CASSFINSRQPQHF. The CDR3 coding sequence is TGTGCCAGCAGCTTTATCAATTCTCGGCAGCCCCAGCATTTT.

This chain connects TRBV11-2 to TRBJ2-3, with 7 positions matching TRBD1. Looked up from germline, CDR1 is SGHAT and CDR2 is FQNNGV. Trimming cost V 3 bases and J 5 bases; bases outside gene matches: 5. This CDR3 has 14 residues. This CDR3 reads CASSLDRIQDTQYF. CDR3 sequence (DNA): TGTGCCAGCAGCTTGGACAGGATTCAAGATACGCAGTATTTT.

Only one count was recorded for this clone. V gene TRBV7-2 combines with J gene TRBJ2-7, with D maybe TRBD1 (5 bases). The V end was cut by 1 base, the J end by 1 base, with 11 bases between. Germline V gene lookup returns CDR1 SGHTA and CDR2 FQGNSA. The CDR3 has 15 residues. The CDR3 DNA is TGTGCCAGCAGCTTAGGGTCAGGGCTTTCCTACGAGCAGTACTTC. Translating it yields CASSLGSGLSYEQYF.

The chain couples TRBV28 to TRBJ1-1; D perhaps matches TRBD1 (6 bases). Trimming removed 6 bases at V and 2 bases at J, with 13 bases between. This CDR3 spans 14 amino acids. The germline gives CDR1 MDHEN, CDR2 SYDVKM. This CDR3 is CASRWEGVNTEAFF. In DNA, the CDR3 is TGTGCCAGCAGATGGGAGGGGGTCAACACTGAAGCTTTCTTT.